This T cell receptor (beta chain) was profiled in a study of T cell changes during pregnancy in multiple sclerosis. The table came from immunoSEQ multiplex PCR; TCRdb's copy has only in-frame clones and leaves some out. The sample lists 85,000 to 130,000 clones, 85% to 95% occurring once. This clone was recorded only once. The sample consisted of peripheral blood, taken before pregnancy. The sequence came from a female donor with multiple sclerosis, enrolled in a pregnancy study.

The CDR3 spells CSVENRGTLGANVLTF. CDR3 sequence (DNA): TGCAGCGTTGAAAATAGGGGGACGCTTGGGGCCAACGTCCTGACTTTC. The chain combines TRBV29-1 with TRBJ2-6; TRBD1 is a possible D gene (6 bases). The V and J ends lost 2 bases and 3 bases respectively, with 14 bases between them. The germline V gene has CDR1 SQVTM and CDR2 ANQGSEA. This CDR3 is built from 16 residues.